What follows is one TCR beta chain and its context. Its target is unknown. TCRdb passed the 5' RACE reads through MiXCR, listing each CDR3 protein once. Of approximately 500,000 distinct CDR3 sequences in the sample, about 23% were seen once. The trim removed 5 bases at V and 8 bases at J, leaving 8 bases unmatched. Germline-derived CDR1 and CDR2 are SGHVS and FQNEAQ. This CDR3 has 14 amino acids. This record belongs to a study of T-cell memory formation after mild COVID-19. About the research overall: TCR clusters were mostly confined to one donor each. Points from the study as a whole: Day 37-peaking second-wave clones had unconfirmed SARS-CoV-2 specificity.

Sequenced material: PBMCs or a T cell subset sorted from them (not recorded which). This receptor was identified in an adult woman who had mild COVID-19 (a few samples of this study predate the infection). Cell type and time point are not known. This chain joins TRBV7-8 and TRBJ1-2; 10 nucleotides match TRBD1. For the CDR3, the DNA is TGTGCCAGCAGCCAAGTAGGGACAGGGGACGGCTACACCTTC. Translation: CASSQVGTGDGYTF. Full variable domain (remainder filled in from reference TRBV7-8 and TRBJ1-2): GAGVSQSPRYKVAKRGQDVALRCDPISGHVSLFWYQQALGQGPEFLTYFQNEAQLDKSGLPSDRFFAERPEGSVSTLKIQRTQQEDSAVYLCASSQVGTGDGYTFGSGTRLTVV.